These T cell receptor beta chains were read from a single sample in a study of shared clonotypes between healthy human individuals. TCRdb's table, derived via immunoSEQ multiplex PCR, lists solely in-frame clones and lacks some. The data show around 1.6 million clones, around 98% seen once. Sequencing was carried out using naive CD4+ T cells sorted from blood. These receptors all come from a man aged 25-45 years in good health. The CDR3 runs from the conserved cysteine through the conserved F or W. A D gene is named only where the DNA matches it firmly. Size is omitted from some rows. Given values are once, few, many or a class for expanded clones.

>15|-|TRBJ2-1|TRBD1|TRBV6-1
CASSMPWTGMGEQFF
TGTGCCAGCTCCATGCCCTGGACAGGGATGGGTGAGCAGTTCTTC
>14|-|TRBJ2-3|TRBD2|TRBV4-2
CASRKTSGTDTQYF
TGTGCCAGCAGAAAGACTAGCGGCACAGATACGCAGTATTTT
>17|-|TRBJ1-1|TRBD1|TRBV4-3
CASSQGPWTGRDTEAFF
TGCGCCAGCAGCCAAGGCCCTTGGACAGGGAGGGACACTGAAGCTTTCTTT
>15|-|TRBJ2-5|TRBD1|TRBV19
CASSIDPGQGGTQYF
TGTGCCAGTAGTATAGATCCGGGACAGGGAGGGACCCAGTACTTC
>13|once|TRBJ1-1|-|TRBV10-1
CASSAGADTEAFF
TGCGCCAGCAGCGCAGGGGCGGACACTGAAGCTTTCTTT
>13|-|TRBJ2-5|TRBD1|TRBV12-5
CASGIGQGGTQYF
TGTGCTAGTGGTATAGGACAGGGGGGGACCCAGTACTTC
>12|once|TRBJ2-1|TRBD2|TRBV28
CASTSGGDEQFF
TGTGCCAGCACGTCTGGGGGGGATGAGCAGTTCTTC
>12|-|TRBJ1-1|-|TRBV28
CASSFLGSEAFF
TGTGCCAGCAGTTTTTTAGGATCTGAAGCTTTCTTT
>15|-|TRBJ2-7|-|TRBV7-9
CASSLAGGNPYEQYF
TGTGCCAGCAGCTTAGCTGGGGGGAACCCCTACGAGCAGTACTTC
>15|once|TRBJ2-5|TRBD1|TRBV5-6
CASSKRTGGEETQYF
TGTGCCAGCAGCAAAAGGACAGGGGGGGAAGAGACCCAGTACTTC
>17|-|TRBJ2-2|-|TRBV5-1
CASSLVSTGVPVGELFF
TGCGCCAGCAGCTTGGTCTCGACGGGAGTACCAGTCGGGGAGCTGTTTTTT
>22|-|TRBJ2-2|TRBD2|TRBV29-1
CSVPNSLIRETSGRENTGELFF
TGCAGCGTTCCGAACTCTTTAATCCGGGAGACTAGCGGGAGAGAGAACACCGGGGAGCTGTTTTTT
>12|-|TRBJ1-5|-|TRBV14
CASSQDRGPQHF
TGTGCCAGCAGCCAAGATCGAGGGCCCCAGCATTTT
>14|-|TRBJ1-2|-|TRBV10-2
CASSGPPGLFGYTF
TGCGCCAGCAGTGGCCCTCCAGGGCTTTTTGGCTACACCTTC
>13|-|TRBJ2-7|-|TRBV7-9
CASSPGHSYEQYF
TGTGCCAGCAGCCCAGGACACTCCTACGAGCAGTACTTC
>13|-|TRBJ1-1|-|TRBV4-3
CASSRGREDEAFF
TGCGCCAGCAGTAGGGGCAGGGAGGATGAAGCTTTCTTT
>13|-|TRBJ2-1|TRBD1|TRBV7-9
CASSRTGRNEQFF
TGTGCCAGCAGTCGGACAGGGAGGAATGAGCAGTTCTTC
>14|-|TRBJ2-3|-|TRBV10-3
CAISVESSSDTQYF
TGTGCCATCAGTGTAGAGAGCTCCTCAGATACGCAGTATTTT
>15|few|TRBJ1-2|-|TRBV28
CASSLAALKDNGYTF
TGTGCCAGCAGTTTGGCCGCTTTAAAGGACAATGGCTACACCTTC
>14|-|TRBJ2-3|-|TRBV6-1
CASRRFHSTDTQYF
TGTGCCAGCAGGAGGTTCCATAGCACAGATACGCAGTATTTT
>13|-|TRBJ1-1|-|TRBV29-1
CSVVGQTNTEAFF
TGCAGCGTTGTAGGGCAGACGAACACTGAAGCTTTCTTT
>17|once|TRBJ2-2|TRBD2|TRBV7-9
CASSPPSGRARDGELFF
TGTGCCAGCAGCCCCCCTAGCGGGAGGGCCAGGGACGGGGAGCTGTTTTTT
>13|-|TRBJ1-1|TRBD1|TRBV18
CASSDRGDTEAFF
TGTGCCAGCTCAGACAGGGGTGACACTGAAGCTTTCTTT
>15|-|TRBJ2-7|-|TRBV28
CASSLSSANTYEQYF
TGTGCCAGCAGTTTATCCTCAGCTAACACCTACGAGCAGTACTTC
>17|-|TRBJ1-1|TRBD1|TRBV11-2
CASSPQGGWYLNTEAFF
TGTGCCAGCAGCCCCCAGGGGGGCTGGTACCTGAACACTGAAGCTTTCTTT
>16|-|TRBJ2-7|TRBD2|TRBV5-1
CASSLGLAESSYEQYF
TGCGCCAGCAGCTTGGGACTAGCGGAAAGCTCCTACGAGCAGTACTTC
>13|-|TRBJ1-1|-|TRBV10-1
CASSGNKNTEAFF
TGCGCCAGCAGTGGAAACAAGAACACTGAAGCTTTCTTT
>17|-|TRBJ2-7|TRBD1|TRBV9
CASSASSTGGISYEQYF
TGTGCCAGCAGCGCGAGCTCGACAGGGGGTATATCCTACGAGCAGTACTTC
>16|-|TRBJ2-1|TRBD2|TRBV9
CASSVNGLAGVREQFF
TGTGCCAGCAGCGTCAACGGACTAGCGGGAGTAAGGGAGCAGTTCTTC
>14|-|TRBJ2-3|TRBD2|TRBV5-1
CASSLESGGSAQYF
TGCGCCAGCAGTTTGGAGAGCGGCGGGAGCGCGCAGTATTTT
>15|-|TRBJ2-1|TRBD2|TRBV5-1
CASSSGGNSYNEQFF
TGCGCCAGCAGCTCGGGAGGAAACTCCTACAATGAGCAGTTCTTC
>14|once|TRBJ2-7|TRBD1|TRBV5-1
CASSPGQGGYEQYF
TGCGCCAGCAGCCCTGGACAGGGGGGCTACGAGCAGTACTTC
>13|-|TRBJ2-5|-|TRBV6-1
CASSEQGRETQYF
TGTGCCAGCAGTGAACAGGGTCGGGAGACCCAGTACTTC
>17|-|TRBJ2-1|TRBD2|TRBV10-2
CASSDPGLAERYNEQFF
TGCGCCAGCAGTGACCCCGGACTAGCGGAGCGCTACAATGAGCAGTTCTTC
>14|-|TRBJ2-5|-|TRBV5-1
CASSLVFGKETQYF
TGCGCCAGCAGCTTGGTTTTCGGGAAAGAGACCCAGTACTTC
>15|-|TRBJ2-7|TRBD2|TRBV13
CASSLEAGGPYEQYF
TGTGCCAGCAGCTTAGAAGCGGGAGGCCCCTACGAGCAGTACTTC
>16|-|TRBJ2-1|TRBD2|TRBV9
CASSLRLADSYNEQFF
TGTGCCAGCAGTCTCAGACTAGCGGACTCCTACAATGAGCAGTTCTTC
>17|-|TRBJ2-2|TRBD2|TRBV18
CASSPPIGLVNTGELFF
TGTGCCAGCTCACCTCCCATCGGACTAGTGAACACCGGGGAGCTGTTTTTT
>15|-|TRBJ1-2|-|TRBV7-2
CASSLSPGEDYGYTF
TGTGCCAGCAGCTTATCCCCGGGGGAGGACTATGGCTACACCTTC
>18|-|TRBJ2-1|TRBD2|TRBV28
CASSSPGLAGIGSNEQFF
TGTGCCAGCAGTTCCCCGGGACTAGCGGGAATTGGTAGTAATGAGCAGTTCTTC
>13|-|TRBJ1-1|-|TRBV5-1
CASSTDSGTEAFF
TGCGCCAGCAGCACCGACAGTGGGACTGAAGCTTTCTTT
>13|-|TRBJ2-3|-|TRBV5-5
CASSIMTADTQYF
TGTGCCAGCAGCATTATGACAGCAGATACGCAGTATTTT
>16|-|TRBJ2-3|TRBD2|TRBV5-1
CASSFGTSGIAYTQYF
TGCGCCAGCAGCTTTGGGACTAGCGGGATAGCGTATACGCAGTATTTT
>14|-|TRBJ2-2|-|TRBV27
CASSLHRNTGELFF
TGTGCCAGCAGTTTACACAGGAACACCGGGGAGCTGTTTTTT
>16|-|TRBJ2-7|-|TRBV10-3
CAISESKAGPSYEQYF
TGTGCCATCAGTGAGTCGAAGGCAGGACCCTCCTACGAGCAGTACTTC
>15|-|TRBJ2-3|-|TRBV5-1
CASSLELQGADTQYF
TGCGCCAGCAGCTTGGAACTCCAGGGCGCAGATACGCAGTATTTT
>13|-|TRBJ2-3|TRBD1|TRBV6-6
CASRGQFVDTQYF
TGTGCCAGCAGGGGACAGTTCGTGGATACGCAGTATTTT
>15|-|TRBJ1-4|TRBD1|TRBV10-3
CAISEPPGQGEKLFF
TGTGCCATCAGTGAGCCCCCGGGACAGGGGGAAAAACTGTTTTTT
>14|-|TRBJ2-5|-|TRBV7-9
CASSLARSEETQYF
TGTGCCAGCAGCTTAGCCCGCAGCGAAGAGACCCAGTACTTC
>15|-|TRBJ2-3|-|TRBV7-2
CASSPRLFSTDTQYF
TGTGCCAGCAGCCCCCGACTGTTCTCCACAGATACGCAGTATTTT
>22|-|TRBJ2-4|TRBD2|TRBV7-7
CASSLQPGLAGEGREAKNIQYF
TGTGCTAGCAGTCTTCAACCGGGACTAGCGGGAGAGGGACGGGAAGCCAAAAACATTCAGTACTTC
>11|once|TRBJ1-1|TRBD1|TRBV18
CASFRDRRAFF
TGTGCCAGCTTCCGGGACAGGAGAGCTTTCTTT
>18|once|TRBJ2-6|TRBD2|TRBV18
CASSPPSGLGPGANVLTF
TGTGCCAGCTCACCACCGTCCGGACTAGGTCCTGGGGCCAACGTCCTGACTTTC
>15|-|TRBJ1-5|-|TRBV6-6
CASSYGRDGYQPQHF
TGTGCCAGCAGTTACGGAAGGGACGGGTATCAGCCCCAGCATTTT